Detailed here is one T cell receptor beta chain. Original processing methods: It was from reference gene primer amplification that nucleated cell counts were estimated. TCRdb's table, derived via immunoSEQ multiplex PCR, lists solely in-frame clones and lacks some. V and J calls and clone size come straight from that table; D and trimming were deduced from the DNA. The sample shows 65,000 to 85,000 clones, nearly 90% of them seen only once. The CDR3 consists of 11 residues. The junction had 7 bases not matched to a gene; V was cut back by 5 bases and J by 16 bases. Germline values: CDR1 SGHAT, CDR2 FQNNGV. This specimen comes from a study of blood T cell repertoires in COVID-19. Looking at the study overall: The origin of the acute and convalescent COVID-19 samples was the United States, Italy and Spain. PBMCs, B-cell-depleted T cells, or T cells were the source of the cDNA or gDNA that made up the material.

The chain is built from TRBV11-2 and TRBJ2-4, with 8 bases lining up with TRBD1. The sequence was obtained from a man in his forties or fifties with active COVID-19. The specimen sequenced was peripheral blood. CDR3 bases: TGTGCCAGCAGCCAGCAGGGGGCGTCTTACTTC. Translated, it gives CASSQQGASYF.